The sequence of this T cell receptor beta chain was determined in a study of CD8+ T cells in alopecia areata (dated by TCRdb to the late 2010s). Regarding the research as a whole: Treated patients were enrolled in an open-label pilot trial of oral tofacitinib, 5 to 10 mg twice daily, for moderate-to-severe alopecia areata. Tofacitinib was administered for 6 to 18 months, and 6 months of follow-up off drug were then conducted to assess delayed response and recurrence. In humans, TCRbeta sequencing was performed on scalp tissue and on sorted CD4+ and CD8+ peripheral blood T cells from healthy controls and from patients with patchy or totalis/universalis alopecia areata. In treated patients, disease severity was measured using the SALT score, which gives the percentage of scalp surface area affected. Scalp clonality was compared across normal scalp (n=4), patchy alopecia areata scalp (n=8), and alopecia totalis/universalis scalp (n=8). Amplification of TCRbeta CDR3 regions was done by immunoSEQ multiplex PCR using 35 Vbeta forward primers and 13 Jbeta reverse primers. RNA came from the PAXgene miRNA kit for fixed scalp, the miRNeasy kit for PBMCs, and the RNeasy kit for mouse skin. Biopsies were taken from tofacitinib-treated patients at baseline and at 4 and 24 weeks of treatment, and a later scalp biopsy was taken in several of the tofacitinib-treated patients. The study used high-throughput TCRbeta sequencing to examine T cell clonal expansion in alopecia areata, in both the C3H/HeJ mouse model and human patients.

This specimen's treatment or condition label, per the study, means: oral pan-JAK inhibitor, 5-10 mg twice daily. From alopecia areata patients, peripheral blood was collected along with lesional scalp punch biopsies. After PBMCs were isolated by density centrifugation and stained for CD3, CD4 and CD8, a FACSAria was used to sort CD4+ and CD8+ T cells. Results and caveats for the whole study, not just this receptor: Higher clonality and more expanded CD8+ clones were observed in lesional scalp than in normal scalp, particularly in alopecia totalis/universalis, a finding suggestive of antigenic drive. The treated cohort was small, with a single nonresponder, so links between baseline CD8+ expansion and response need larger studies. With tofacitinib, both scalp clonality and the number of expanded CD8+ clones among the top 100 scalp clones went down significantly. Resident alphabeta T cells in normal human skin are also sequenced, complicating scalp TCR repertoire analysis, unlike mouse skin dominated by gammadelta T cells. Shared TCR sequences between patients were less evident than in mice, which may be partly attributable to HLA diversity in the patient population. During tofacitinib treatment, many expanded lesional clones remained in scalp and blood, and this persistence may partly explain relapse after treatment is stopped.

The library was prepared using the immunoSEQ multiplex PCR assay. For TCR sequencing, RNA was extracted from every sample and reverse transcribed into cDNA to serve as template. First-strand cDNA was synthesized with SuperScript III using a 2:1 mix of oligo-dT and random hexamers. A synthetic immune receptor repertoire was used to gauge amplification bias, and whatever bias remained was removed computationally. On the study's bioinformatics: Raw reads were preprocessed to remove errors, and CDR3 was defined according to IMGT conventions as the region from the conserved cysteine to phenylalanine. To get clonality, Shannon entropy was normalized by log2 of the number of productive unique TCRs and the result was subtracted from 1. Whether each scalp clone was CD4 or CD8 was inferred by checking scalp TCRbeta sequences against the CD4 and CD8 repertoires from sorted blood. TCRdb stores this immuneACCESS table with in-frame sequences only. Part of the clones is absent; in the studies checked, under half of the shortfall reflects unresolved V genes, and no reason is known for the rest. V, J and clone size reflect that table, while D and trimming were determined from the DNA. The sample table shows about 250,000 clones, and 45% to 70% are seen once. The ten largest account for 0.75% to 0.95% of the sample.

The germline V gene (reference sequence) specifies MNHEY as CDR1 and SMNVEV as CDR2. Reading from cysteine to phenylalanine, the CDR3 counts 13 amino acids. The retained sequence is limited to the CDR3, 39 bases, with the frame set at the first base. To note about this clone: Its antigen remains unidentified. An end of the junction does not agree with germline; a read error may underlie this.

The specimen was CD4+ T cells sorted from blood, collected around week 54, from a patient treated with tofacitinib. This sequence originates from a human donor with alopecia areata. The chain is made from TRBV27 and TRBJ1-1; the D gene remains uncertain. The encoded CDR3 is CASSLSGNIEAFF. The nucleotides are TGTGCCAGCAGTTTATCGGGGAACATTGAAGCTTTCTTT.